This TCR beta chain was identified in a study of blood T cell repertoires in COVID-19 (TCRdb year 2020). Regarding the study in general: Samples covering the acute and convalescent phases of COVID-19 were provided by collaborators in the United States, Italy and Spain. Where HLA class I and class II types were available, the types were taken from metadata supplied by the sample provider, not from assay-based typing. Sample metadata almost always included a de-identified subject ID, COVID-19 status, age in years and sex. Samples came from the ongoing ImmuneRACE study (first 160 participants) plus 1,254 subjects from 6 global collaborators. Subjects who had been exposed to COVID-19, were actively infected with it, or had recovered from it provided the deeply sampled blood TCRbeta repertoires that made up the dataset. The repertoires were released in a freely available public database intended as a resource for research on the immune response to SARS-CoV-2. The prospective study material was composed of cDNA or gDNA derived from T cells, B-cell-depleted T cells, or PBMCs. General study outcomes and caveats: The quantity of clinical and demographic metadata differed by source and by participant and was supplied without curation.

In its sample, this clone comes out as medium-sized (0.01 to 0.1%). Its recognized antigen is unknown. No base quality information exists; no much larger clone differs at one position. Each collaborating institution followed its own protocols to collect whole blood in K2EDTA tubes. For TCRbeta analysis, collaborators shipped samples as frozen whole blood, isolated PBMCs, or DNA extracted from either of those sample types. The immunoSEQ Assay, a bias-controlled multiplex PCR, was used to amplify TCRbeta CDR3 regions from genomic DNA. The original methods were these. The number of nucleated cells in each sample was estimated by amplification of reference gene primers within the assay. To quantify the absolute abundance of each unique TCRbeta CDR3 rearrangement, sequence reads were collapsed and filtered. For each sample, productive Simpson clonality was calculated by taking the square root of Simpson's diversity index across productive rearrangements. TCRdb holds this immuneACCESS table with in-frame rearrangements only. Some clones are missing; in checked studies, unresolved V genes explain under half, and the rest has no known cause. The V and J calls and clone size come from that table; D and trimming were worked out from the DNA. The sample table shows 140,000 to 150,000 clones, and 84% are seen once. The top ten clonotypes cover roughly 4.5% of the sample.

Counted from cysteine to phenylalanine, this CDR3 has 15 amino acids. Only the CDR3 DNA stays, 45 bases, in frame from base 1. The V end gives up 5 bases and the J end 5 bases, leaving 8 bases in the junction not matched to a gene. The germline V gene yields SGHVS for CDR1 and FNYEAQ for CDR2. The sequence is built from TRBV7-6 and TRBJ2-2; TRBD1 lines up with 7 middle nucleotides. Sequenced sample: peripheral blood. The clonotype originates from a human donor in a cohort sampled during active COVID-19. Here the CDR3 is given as CASSATGVETGELFF. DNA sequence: TGTGCCAGCAGCGCCACAGGGGTCGAGACCGGGGAGCTGTTTTTT.